This is a list of T cell receptor beta chains from one sample in a study of blood T cell repertoires in COVID-19. TCRdb's copy holds only in-frame clones and misses some; the assay was immunoSEQ multiplex PCR. The sample lists approximately 150,000 clones; about 89% were seen once. Sequenced input: peripheral blood. These receptors all stem from a man aged 50-60 years with active or convalescent COVID-19. Each CDR3 is given with its conserved first and last residue. D genes are given only for firm matches. Not all rows give a size; the values are once, few, many and, for expanded clones, a class.

size	J	D	V	CDR3	DNA
.	TRBJ1-1	.	TRBV5-4	CASSFYGVMNTEAFF	TGTGCCAGCAGCTTTTACGGGGTTATGAACACTGAAGCTTTCTTT
.	TRBJ2-1	.	TRBV3-1/TRBV3-2	CASSQIDSVYNEQFF	TGTGCCAGCAGCCAGATCGACTCGGTCTACAATGAGCAGTTCTTC
.	TRBJ2-1	.	TRBV30	CAWSVYMGDEQFF	TGTGCCTGGAGTGTTTATATGGGAGATGAGCAGTTCTTC
.	TRBJ1-3	TRBD1	TRBV30	CAWSALGQPRNTIYF	TGTGCCTGGAGTGCCCTGGGACAGCCTAGAAACACCATATATTTT
.	TRBJ2-3	TRBD1	TRBV18	CASSQQGATDTQYF	TGTGCCAGCTCTCAACAGGGGGCCACAGATACGCAGTATTTT
.	TRBJ1-3	.	TRBV15	CATRSDISSGNTIYF	TGTGCCACCAGATCTGACATTAGCTCTGGAAACACCATATATTTT
.	TRBJ2-7	TRBD2	TRBV12-3/TRBV12-4	CASSPLAGYEQYF	TGTGCCAGCAGTCCACTAGCGGGATACGAGCAGTACTTC
.	TRBJ1-3	.	TRBV12-3/TRBV12-4	CASSLWGPGTIYF	TGTGCCAGCAGTTTGTGGGGGCCGGGGACCATATATTTT
.	TRBJ1-1	.	TRBV7-8	CASSQTGALTGAFF	TGTGCCAGCAGCCAGACAGGCGCCCTGACTGGGGCTTTCTTT
.	TRBJ2-7	.	TRBV2	CASSRTGISHEQYF	TGTGCCAGCAGTCGCACAGGGATCAGCCACGAGCAGTACTTC
.	TRBJ2-2	TRBD2	TRBV6-6	CASSRSRTSGALNTGELFF	TGTGCCAGCAGCCGATCAAGGACTAGCGGGGCGCTGAACACCGGGGAGCTGTTTTTT
.	TRBJ2-5	.	TRBV4-1	CASSPNGREETQYF	TGCGCCAGCAGCCCCAACGGCAGGGAAGAGACCCAGTACTTC
.	TRBJ2-7	TRBD1	TRBV6-5	CASSRTGGGDPYF	TGTGCCAGCAGTAGGACAGGGGGCGGAGATCCGTACTTC
.	TRBJ2-5	.	TRBV28	CASGVQGRSQETQYF	TGTGCCAGCGGAGTTCAGGGCAGGTCCCAAGAGACCCAGTACTTC
once	TRBJ1-5	.	TRBV18	CASSPGQGSQPQHF	TGTGCCAGCTCACCAGGGCAGGGATCGCAGCCCCAGCATTTT
.	TRBJ2-1	TRBD2	TRBV11-2	CASSFGRAGGFHNEQFF	TGTGCCAGCAGCTTTGGCCGGGCGGGAGGGTTCCACAATGAGCAGTTCTTC
few	TRBJ1-5	.	TRBV27	CASSFSPPGGDDSNQPQHF	TGTGCCAGCAGTTTTTCTCCGCCGGGAGGGGATGATAGCAATCAGCCCCAGCATTTT
.	TRBJ1-4	.	TRBV30	CAWNGVDEKLFF	TGTGCCTGGAACGGGGTCGATGAAAAACTGTTTTTT
.	TRBJ2-3	TRBD2	TRBV11-2	CASSLGLAGGADTQYF	TGTGCCAGCAGCTTAGGCCTAGCGGGGGGTGCAGATACGCAGTATTTT
.	TRBJ2-6	TRBD2	TRBV6-2/TRBV6-3	CASSRIAGGPGANVLTF	TGTGCCAGCAGCCGGATAGCGGGGGGGCCTGGGGCCAACGTCCTGACTTTC
.	TRBJ2-7	TRBD1	TRBV9	CASSTGQGAYEQYF	TGTGCCAGCAGCACGGGACAGGGGGCCTACGAGCAGTACTTC
once	TRBJ1-5	.	TRBV6-2/TRBV6-3	CASSTGPNQPQHF	TGTGCCAGCAGTACAGGGCCCAATCAGCCCCAGCATTTT
.	TRBJ1-5	.	TRBV25-1	CASSEYGSRGPQHF	TGTGCCAGCAGTGAATACGGGAGCCGCGGACCCCAGCATTTT
.	TRBJ2-5	TRBD1	TRBV29-1	CSAGQGDQETQYF	TGCAGCGCGGGACAGGGGGACCAAGAGACCCAGTACTTC
.	TRBJ1-4	.	TRBV4-1	CASSQGPLGGVNEKLFF	TGCGCCAGCAGTCAAGGACCGCTCGGGGGGGTTAATGAAAAACTGTTTTTT
.	TRBJ2-3	TRBD2	TRBV3-1/TRBV3-2	CASSQGGGTNTDTQYF	TGTGCCAGCAGCCAAGGCGGGGGGACTAACACAGATACGCAGTATTTT
.	TRBJ2-1	TRBD1	TRBV6-1	CASSARQGSGSSEQFF	TGTGCCAGCAGTGCTCGACAGGGTTCGGGGTCGTCGGAGCAGTTCTTC
.	TRBJ1-4	.	TRBV4-2	CASSQDRTNEKLFF	TGTGCCAGCAGCCAAGACAGAACTAATGAAAAACTGTTTTTT
.	TRBJ2-1	TRBD2	TRBV10-3	CAISEYTSGRALRMDEQFF	TGTGCCATCAGTGAGTATACTAGCGGGAGGGCCCTCCGAATGGATGAGCAGTTCTTC
.	TRBJ2-1	.	TRBV2	CASSEDIRRGQFF	TGTGCCAGCAGTGAAGACATCCGCCGGGGGCAGTTCTTC
once	TRBJ2-7	TRBD1	TRBV7-2	CASSGEPGQGVEQYF	TGTGCCAGCAGCGGGGAACCGGGACAGGGGGTTGAGCAGTACTTC
.	TRBJ2-5	.	TRBV10-1	CASSVRGAVETQYF	TGCGCCAGCTCGGTACGGGGGGCCGTGGAGACCCAGTACTTC
.	TRBJ2-5	TRBD2	TRBV28	CASSRTSGTIKTQYF	TGTGCCAGCAGTAGAACCTCCGGGACTATTAAGACCCAGTACTTC
.	TRBJ1-6	.	TRBV7-9	CASSPARGIGSPLHF	TGTGCCAGCAGCCCAGCGCGGGGGATTGGATCACCCCTCCACTTT
.	TRBJ2-7	TRBD2	TRBV4-1	CASSQVPPGLATYEQYF	TGCGCCAGCAGCCAAGTCCCTCCGGGACTAGCGACCTACGAGCAGTACTTC
.	TRBJ1-3	.	TRBV30	CAWRTGLHLRSSGNTIYF	.
.	TRBJ1-5	.	TRBV27	CASSLSRGGGQPQHF	TGTGCCAGCAGTTTATCCAGGGGAGGGGGTCAGCCCCAGCATTTT
.	TRBJ1-5	.	TRBV5-8	CASSLTRVQPQHF	TGTGCCAGCAGCCTTACGAGGGTTCAGCCCCAGCATTTT
.	TRBJ2-3	TRBD1	TRBV10-3	CAITPDRGTDTQYF	TGTGCCATCACCCCGGACAGGGGCACAGATACGCAGTATTTT
.	TRBJ2-6	TRBD2	TRBV4-1	CASSQWGGSGANVLTF	TGCGCCAGCAGCCAATGGGGGGGCTCTGGGGCCAACGTCCTGACTTTC
.	TRBJ2-7	TRBD2	TRBV20-1	CSASLAAGGTYEQYF	TGCAGTGCTAGTCTTGCAGCGGGGGGGACCTACGAGCAGTACTTC